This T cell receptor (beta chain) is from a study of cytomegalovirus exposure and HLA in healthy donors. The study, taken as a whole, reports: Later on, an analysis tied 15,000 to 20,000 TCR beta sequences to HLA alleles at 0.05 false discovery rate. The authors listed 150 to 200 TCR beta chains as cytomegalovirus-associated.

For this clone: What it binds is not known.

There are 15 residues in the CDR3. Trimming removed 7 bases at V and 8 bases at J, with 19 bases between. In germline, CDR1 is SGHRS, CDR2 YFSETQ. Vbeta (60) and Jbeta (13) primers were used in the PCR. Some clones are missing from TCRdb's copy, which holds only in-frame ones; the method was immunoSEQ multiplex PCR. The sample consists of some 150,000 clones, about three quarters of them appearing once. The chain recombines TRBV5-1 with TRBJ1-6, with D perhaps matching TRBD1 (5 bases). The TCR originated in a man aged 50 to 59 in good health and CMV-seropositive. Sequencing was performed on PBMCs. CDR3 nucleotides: TGCGCCAGCTGCCTTGCTGGACAAGGCTATTCACCCCTCCACTTT. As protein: CASCLAGQGYSPLHF. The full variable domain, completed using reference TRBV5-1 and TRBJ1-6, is KAGVTQTPRYLIKTRGQQVTLSCSPISGHRSVSWYQQTPGQGLQFLFEYFSETQRNKGNFPGRFSGRQFSNSRSEMNVSTLELGDSALYLCASCLAGQGYSPLHFGNGTRLTVT.